Below, 24 T cell receptor beta chains from the same sample are listed, as sequenced in a study of blood T cells in healthy people across ages. Combining a sample-barcoded 5' primer with a J-beta primer mix, a second PCR ran for about 6 to 12 cycles. In TCRdb, the 5' RACE reads were re-called with MiXCR into one record per CDR3 protein. The sample includes fewer than 2 million distinct CDR3 sequences, about two fifths of them seen just once. Sequencing input: blood. Receptor source: a human donor in good health.

This clonotype appeared a single time. The chain is built from TRBV12-3 or TRBV12-4 and TRBJ2-1; 11 bases agree with TRBD1. With 5 bases clipped from V and 9 bases from J, the junction kept 9 bases outside the gene matches. The CDR3 length is 15 residues. The CDR3 sequence is CASSPDRGRWFEQFF. The DNA of the CDR3 is TGTGCCAGCAGTCCGGACAGGGGGCGCTGGTTTGAGCAGTTCTTC.

This clonotype was detected only a few times. The J gene is TRBJ2-6, the V gene TRBV12-5; D call uncertain. The CDR3 is made up of 15 amino acids. V lost 4 bases, J lost 3 bases, and 10 bases lay in between. Per the germline V gene, CDR1 is LGHNT and CDR2 is FRNRAP. The CDR3 here is CASGSLRDGANVLTF. Written as DNA, the CDR3 is TGTGCTAGTGGTTCGTTAAGGGATGGGGCCAACGTCCTGACTTTC. The entire variable domain, with the rest obtained from reference TRBV12-5 and TRBJ2-6, is as follows: DARVTQTPRHKVTEMGQEVTMRCQPILGHNTVFWYRQTMMQGLELLAYFRNRAPLDDSGMPKDRFSAEMPDATLATLKIQPSEPRDSAVYFCASGSLRDGANVLTFGAGSRLTVL.

This chain connects TRBV7-9 to TRBJ2-1, with a tentative D call TRBD2 (5 bases). The CDR3 covers 15 residues. CDR1 is SEHNR, CDR2 FQNEAQ, per germline (reference sequence). With 3 bases removed from V and 7 bases from J, the gap between germline ends came to 16 bases. This CDR3 reads CASSFPGVLGNEQFF. CDR3 nucleotide sequence: TGTGCCAGCAGCTTTCCCGGGGTATTGGGAAATGAGCAGTTCTTC.

The rearrangement links TRBV14 to TRBJ1-2; D uncertain. Germline V gene lookup returns CDR1 SGHDN and CDR2 FVKESK. V lost 2 bases to trimming and J lost 8 bases, with 21 bases between them. This CDR3 is built from 16 residues. CDR3: CASSQIQIRGARGYTF. The DNA of the CDR3 is TGTGCCAGCAGCCAAATTCAAATTCGGGGTGCGAGGGGCTACACCTTC.

Many counts were recorded for this clonotype. This chain joins TRBV6-5 and TRBJ2-3; D unclear. V dropped 2 bases and J dropped 4 bases, with 1 base sitting between them. Per the germline V gene, CDR1 is MNHEY and CDR2 is SVGAGI. The CDR3 spans 11 residues. CDR3 loop: CASSYADTQYF. CDR3 nucleotide sequence: TGTGCCAGCAGTTACGCAGATACGCAGTATTTT.

DNA of the CDR3: TGCGCCAGCAGCCCAAGGGCTACAGGGGGCACTGAAGCTTTCTTT. It translates to CASSPRATGGTEAFF. The J gene is TRBJ1-1, the V gene TRBV4-1; 8 bases match TRBD1. This CDR3 comprises 15 residues. Germline values: CDR1 MGHRA, CDR2 YSYEKL. The J segment lost 4 bases and the V segment lost 4 bases, leaving 8 bases of the junction unmatched.

V gene TRBV12-5 combines with J gene TRBJ2-1, with D perhaps matching TRBD1 (6 bases). With 6 bases removed from V and 8 bases from J, the gap between germline ends came to 17 bases. This CDR3 comprises 14 residues. Germline-derived CDR1 and CDR2 are LGHNT and FRNRAP. CDR3 in DNA: TGTGCTAGTGGAGTGGACAGCCGGGGCGATGAGCAGTTCTTC. It encodes CASGVDSRGDEQFF.

V is TRBV10-3 and J is TRBJ1-1, with 9 bases aligning to TRBD1. Unmatched junction bases numbered 4, after V lost 0 bases and J lost 5 bases. CDR1 and CDR2 from the germline V gene are ENHRY and SYGVKD. CDR3 length: 15 amino acids. CDR3 nucleotide sequence: TGTGCCATCAGTGAGTCGACAGGGGGAGGAACTGAAGCTTTCTTT. Its translation: CAISESTGGGTEAFF.

The rearrangement links TRBV4-2 to TRBJ1-2; D perhaps matches TRBD1 (5 bases). The CDR3 is 13 residues long. V lost 0 bases, J lost 6 bases, and 8 bases lay in between. The germline V gene encodes CDR1 LGHNA and CDR2 YNFKEQ. As DNA, the CDR3 is TGTGCCAGCAGCCAAGATTTCAGGGATGGCTACACCTTC. Protein: CASSQDFRDGYTF.

This clonotype came up a few times. The chain is built from TRBV10-3 and TRBJ2-1; maybe TRBD1 (6 bases). CDR3 length: 12 amino acids. Per the germline V gene, CDR1 is ENHRY and CDR2 is SYGVKD. V gave up 9 bases and J gave up 6 bases, with 12 bases separating them. CDR3 bases: TGTGCCATTCGGACAGCCTGCAATGAGCAGTTCTTC. Translating it yields CAIRTACNEQFF.

The chain recombines TRBV6-2 or TRBV6-3 with TRBJ2-3, with 9 bases that match TRBD2. The V and J ends lost 6 bases and 2 bases, in that order; junction bases with no gene match: 12. Germline V CDR1 and CDR2: MNHEY, SVGEGT. The CDR3 loop spans 17 amino acids. Written as DNA, the CDR3 is TGTGCCAGCAGCCCCGTTGGCGGGGGGGTTTCCACAGATACGCAGTATTTT. The encoded protein is CASSPVGGGVSTDTQYF.

This sequence joins TRBV9 and TRBJ1-2; 10 bases align to TRBD1. Germline CDR1 SGDLS, CDR2 YYNGEE. This CDR3 is built from 15 residues. Trimming removed 0 bases from V and 8 bases from J; junction bases left unmatched: 7. CDR3 DNA sequence: TGTGCCAGCAGCGTAGCCCAGACAGGGGGCGAAGGCTACACCTTC. It specifies CASSVAQTGGEGYTF.

This clonotype has more than one count but fewer than ten. This chain connects TRBV6-5 to TRBJ1-1; the D gene is possibly TRBD1 (5 bases). V lost 3 bases and J 4 bases, leaving 15 bases between the germline ends. CDR1 is MNHEY and CDR2 is SVGAGI in the germline V gene. The CDR3 has 15 amino acids. CDR3 protein: CASSYEMPGSTEAFF. The CDR3 DNA sequence: TGTGCCAGCAGTTATGAAATGCCAGGGAGCACTGAAGCTTTCTTT.

V and J are TRBV21-1 and TRBJ2-3. TRBV21-1 counts as a pseudogene. This CDR3 is 15 amino acids long. The chain's CDR3 is CASSKAKTGTDTQYF. Written as DNA, the CDR3 is TGTGCCAGCAGCAAAGCCAAGACTGGCACAGATACGCAGTATTTT.

J is TRBJ2-2 and V is TRBV4-3; a weak D match, TRBD2 (5 bases). The CDR3 is 14 amino acids. Per germline, CDR1 LGHNA and CDR2 YSLEER. The ends were cut back, 1 base at V and 9 bases at J, with 12 bases in the middle. CDR3 protein: CASSQVEGIRELFF. The CDR3 region has the DNA TGCGCCAGCAGCCAAGTTGAGGGTATCCGGGAGCTGTTTTTT.

The chain combines TRBV4-2 with TRBJ1-1; D is unclear. The CDR3 covers 14 residues. In germline, CDR1 is LGHNA, CDR2 YNFKEQ. Between the trimmed V and J ends, which lost 2 bases and 3 bases, there was a span of 10 bases. This chain's CDR3 is CASSQPGVYTEAFF. The CDR3 DNA follows: TGTGCCAGCAGCCAACCAGGAGTTTACACTGAAGCTTTCTTT.

The rearrangement links TRBV6-4 to TRBJ2-1, with unresolved D. The V gene lost 5 bases and the J gene lost 2 bases, with 13 bases spanning the gap. CDR1 is MRHNA and CDR2 is SNTAGT in the germline V gene. This CDR3 has 15 residues. This CDR3 reads CASSPEVGAYNEQFF. The DNA of the CDR3 is TGTGCCAGCAGTCCCGAGGTCGGCGCCTACAATGAGCAGTTCTTC.

This clonotype was seen just once. The V gene is TRBV7-3, the J gene TRBJ2-7, with TRBD1 as a possible D gene (6 bases). The CDR3 runs to 13 residues. V was clipped by 4 bases and J by 7 bases, with 14 bases between them. CDR1 is SGHTA and CDR2 is FQGTGA in the germline V gene. In DNA, the CDR3 is TGTGCCAGCAGCTCGGGACATCTAACGGAGCAGTACTTC. Encoded protein: CASSSGHLTEQYF.

The chain combines TRBV10-3 with TRBJ2-1; 16 positions match TRBD2. The CDR3 extends over 19 amino acids. CDR1 ENHRY and CDR2 SYGVKD come from the germline V gene. J gave up 9 bases and V 6 bases, and 17 bases lay outside the gene matches. The CDR3 here is CAISPGLAGGRSPVGEQFF. The DNA of the CDR3 is TGTGCCATCAGCCCGGGACTAGCGGGGGGGAGGTCCCCAGTAGGTGAGCAGTTCTTC.

The J gene is TRBJ2-3, the V gene TRBV6-5, with a possible D match to TRBD1 (6 bases). V was pared by 0 bases and J by 4 bases, with 11 bases between. The CDR3 spans 15 residues. Looked up from germline, CDR1 is MNHEY and CDR2 is SVGAGI. The CDR3 protein is CASSYSKGVADTQYF. CDR3 nucleotides: TGTGCCAGCAGTTACTCGAAGGGGGTAGCAGATACGCAGTATTTT.

This clonotype turned up a few times. The rearrangement joins TRBV20-1 to TRBJ1-2; no clear D. Germline loops: CDR1 DFQATT, CDR2 SNEGSKA (reference sequence). The CDR3 has 12 amino acids. V lost 5 bases to trimming and J lost 4 bases, with 11 bases between them. The CDR3 is CSAAKTGYGYTF. The CDR3 nucleotides read TGCAGTGCTGCCAAGACCGGCTATGGCTACACCTTC.

The sample holds a few counts of this clonotype. The CDR3 sequence is CSVAGAQQSFGGNNEQFF. DNA for the CDR3: TGCAGCGTTGCCGGGGCCCAACAGAGTTTCGGGGGTAACAATGAGCAGTTCTTC. The genes are TRBV29-1 and TRBJ2-1; tentatively, D is TRBD2 (6 bases). Germline values: CDR1 SQVTM, CDR2 ANQGSEA. V lost 4 bases and J 5 bases, leaving 27 bases between the germline ends. The CDR3 extends over 18 amino acids.

This clonotype occurred a few times. At one end, the junction sequence differs from germline, possibly due to a read error. The chain has TRBV20-1 and TRBJ1-5, with D possibly being TRBD1 (5 bases). CDR1 is DFQATT, CDR2 SNEGSKA, per germline (reference sequence). CDR3 length equals 14 residues. CDR3 DNA sequence: TGCAGTGCCAGAGATCGGGGCTTCGATCAGCCCCAGCATTTT. It codes for CSARDRGFDQPQHF.

This clonotype was recorded only once. The chain uses TRBV29-1 and TRBJ2-3; the D is unclear. V was shortened by 4 bases and J by 4 bases, with 12 bases between the two germline ends. CDR1 and CDR2 from the germline V gene are SQVTM and ANQGSEA. This CDR3 has 13 amino acids. In DNA, the CDR3 is TGCAGCGTTGGTACGCCCCTAGCAGATACGCAGTATTTT. It encodes CSVGTPLADTQYF.